One sample yielded the 29 T cell receptor beta chains listed below, sequenced in a study of T cells in Graves' hyperthyroidism and ophthalmopathy. RNA transcripts served as the template for amplifying TCR beta CDR3 regions. An initial round of RT-PCR targeting the TCR CDR3 relied on the HTBI primer set. TCRdb reprocessed the multiplex PCR reads with MiXCR, giving one entry per CDR3 protein. The sample yields about 360,000 distinct CDR3 sequences, less than 15% seen once. Specimen: blood. These receptors all stem from a woman aged 18-29 years with Graves' hyperthyroidism.

In this sample, this clonotype turned up many times. The chain employs TRBV7-3 and TRBJ2-2, with 7 bases that match TRBD2. This CDR3 is built from 16 residues. Losses at the gene ends were 5 bases for V and 7 bases for J; bases not matched to a gene: 13. CDR1 is SGHTA and CDR2 is FQGTGA in the germline V gene. The CDR3 region is CASSPFRREASGELFF. In DNA form, the CDR3 reads TGTGCCAGCAGCCCCTTTCGTCGGGAGGCCAGCGGGGAGCTGTTTTTT. The variable domain in full, completed from reference TRBV7-3 and TRBJ2-2, reads GAGVSQTPSNKVTEKGKYVELRCDPISGHTALYWYRQSLGQGPEFLIYFQGTGAADDSGLPNDRFFAVRPEGSVSTLKIQRTERGDSAVYLCASSPFRREASGELFFGEGSRLTVL.

This clonotype was picked up many times. Here the CDR3 DNA reads TGTGCCAGCAGCTTAGCCGAGGGCTTTAACTATGGCTACACCTTC. Protein sequence: CASSLAEGFNYGYTF. This chain links TRBV7-2 with TRBJ1-2, with D unresolved. The CDR3 loop spans 15 amino acids. The ends were cut back, 0 bases at V and 1 base at J, with 9 bases in the middle. CDR1 and CDR2 (germline): SGHTA, FQGNSA.

Only a few counts were recorded for this clonotype. This may stem from a read error, because a much larger clone lies one nucleotide away. The CDR3 DNA is TGTGCCAGCAGTTTAGACAGGACTGGCTACACCTTC. Its translation is CASSLDRTGYTF. This chain uses TRBV6-5 with TRBJ1-2; a possible D gene is TRBD1 (6 bases). V was shortened by 4 bases and J by 7 bases, with 10 bases between the two germline ends. This CDR3 contains 12 residues. Germline CDR1 is MNHEY and CDR2 is SVGAGI.

In its sample, this clonotype was seen a few times. This rearrangement joins TRBV7-3 to TRBJ2-5; the match to TRBD2 covers 10 bases. V gave up 5 bases and J gave up 4 bases; unmatched junction bases: 13. Germline lookup yields CDR1 SGHTA and CDR2 FQGTGA. The CDR3 loop spans 17 amino acids. Here the CDR3 reads CASSPGEASGRGETQYF. In DNA form, the CDR3 reads TGTGCCAGCAGCCCAGGGGAGGCTAGCGGGAGAGGAGAGACCCAGTACTTC.

The V call is TRBV19, the J call TRBJ2-2; either TRBD1 or TRBD2 may supply D (5 bases each). The V gene's germline CDR1 is LNHDA and CDR2 SQIVND (reference sequence). With 7 bases removed from V and 3 bases from J, the gap between germline ends came to 15 bases. The length of the CDR3 is 15 residues. The CDR3 region has the DNA TGTGCCAGTAAGGAGTCCGGGACGTACACCGGGGAGCTGTTTTTT. It is translated as CASKESGTYTGELFF.

This clonotype came up many times. The rearrangement joins TRBV27 to TRBJ1-4, with D unresolved. Trimming left V 3 bases short and J 8 bases short, with 28 bases between. The CDR3 runs to 19 residues. From germline, CDR1 is MNHEY and CDR2 SMNVEV (reference sequence). CDR3 bases: TGTGCCAGCAGTTTGACCCGGGTTTCGAACCGACCAGGTGGGGAAAAACTGTTTTTT. This translates into CASSLTRVSNRPGGEKLFF.

The chain uses TRBV20-1 and TRBJ1-6; TRBD1 matches 8 bases. The junction had 9 bases not matched to a gene; V was cut back by 0 bases and J by 5 bases. Germline V gene data show CDR1 as DFQATT and CDR2 as SNEGSKA (reference sequence). The CDR3 loop spans 17 amino acids. In DNA form, the CDR3 reads TGCAGTGCTAGAGATCGTATCCCAGGGGGCCATAATTCACCCCTCCACTTT. It translates to CSARDRIPGGHNSPLHF.

The sample holds a few counts of this clonotype. The chain couples TRBV19 to TRBJ2-2; maybe TRBD2 (6 bases). This CDR3 is 15 amino acids long. The V and J ends lost 6 bases and 12 bases respectively, with 23 bases between them. CDR1 and CDR2 (germline): LNHDA, SQIVND (reference sequence). CDR3 nucleotides: TGTGCCAGTAGCCTAACGCTCGGCGGGGCGGGTAAGCTGTTTTTT. Translation gives CASSLTLGGAGKLFF.

This clonotype was seen many times. The CDR3, as DNA: TGTGCCAGCAGTTTAAGCGCCAGCCGGATTGAGCAGTTCTTC. This codes for CASSLSASRIEQFF. The V call is TRBV27, the J call TRBJ2-1, with unresolved D. The V end was cut by 2 bases, the J end by 9 bases, with 14 bases between. Germline V gene lookup returns CDR1 MNHEY and CDR2 SMNVEV (reference sequence). This CDR3 has 14 residues.

This clonotype was seen many times. The chain is built from TRBV11-1 and TRBJ1-2; possible D gene TRBD1, 5 bases. From germline, CDR1 is SGHAT and CDR2 FQDESV (reference sequence). The ends were cut back, 5 bases at V and 4 bases at J, with 14 bases in the middle. The CDR3 has 14 residues. CDR3 region: CASSPGTDRYGYTF. Here the CDR3 DNA reads TGTGCCAGCAGCCCAGGGACCGACCGCTATGGCTACACCTTC.

This clonotype was picked up many times. The chain carries TRBV18 and TRBJ1-2; the match to TRBD1 covers 9 bases. Germline assignment: CDR1 KGHSH and CDR2 LQKENI. The CDR3 is made up of 15 amino acids. With 3 bases clipped from V and 6 bases from J, the junction kept 8 bases outside the gene matches. In nucleotides, the CDR3 is TGTGCCAGCTCACCTAATCCGGGACAGGGCGATGGCTACACCTTC. Amino acids: CASSPNPGQGDGYTF.

The V gene is TRBV2, the J gene TRBJ2-5; D uncertain. V was clipped by 1 base and J by 5 bases, with 8 bases between them. CDR1 is SNHLY, CDR2 FYNNEI, per germline. This CDR3 region has 13 residues. CDR3 protein: CASSEGGRETQYF. CDR3 DNA: TGTGCCAGCAGTGAAGGGGGTCGGGAGACCCAGTACTTC.

This clonotype was observed at least ten times. The genes are TRBV6-1 and TRBJ2-7; D remains ambiguous. Germline values: CDR1 MNHNS, CDR2 SASEGT. Trimming removed 1 base from V and 0 bases from J, with 13 bases in between. This CDR3 contains 16 residues. Here the CDR3 reads CASSEDIGQISYEQYF. The CDR3 DNA reads TGTGCCAGCAGTGAAGACATAGGGCAAATCTCCTACGAGCAGTACTTC.

The chain employs TRBV25-1 and TRBJ2-1; unclear D gene. The CDR3 length is 14 residues. Trimming stripped 3 bases from V and 5 bases from J, with 11 bases between. From germline, CDR1 is MGHDK and CDR2 SYGVNS. Here the CDR3 DNA reads TGTGCCAGCAGTGACCCCTATGATGACAATGAGCAGTTCTTC. Its protein is CASSDPYDDNEQFF.

This clonotype was counted many times. The chain couples TRBV28 to TRBJ1-5, with 7 bases that match TRBD1. This CDR3 has 15 amino acids. The J segment lost 9 bases and the V segment lost 6 bases, leaving 14 bases of the junction unmatched. The germline gives CDR1 MDHEN, CDR2 SYDVKM. The CDR3 sequence is CASSATGRLNRPQHF. In DNA, the CDR3 is TGTGCCAGCAGCGCGACAGGGCGCCTTAACCGGCCCCAGCATTTT.

This clonotype was seen at least ten times. The rearrangement joins TRBV28 to TRBJ1-5; TRBD1 might be the D (6 bases). This CDR3 has 17 residues. V was shortened by 4 bases and J by 1 base, with 17 bases between the two germline ends. In germline, CDR1 is MDHEN, CDR2 SYDVKM. DNA for the CDR3: TGTGCCAGCAGTTCATTCGAGGGGGGTCAAAGCAATCAGCCCCAGCATTTT. Translation gives CASSSFEGGQSNQPQHF. Combining the CDR3 with reference TRBV28 and TRBJ1-5 gives the whole variable domain DVKVTQSSRYLVKRTGEKVFLECVQDMDHENMFWYRQDPGLGLRLIYFSYDVKMKEKGDIPEGYSVSREKKERFSLILESASTNQTSMYLCASSSFEGGQSNQPQHFGDGTRLSIL.

This clonotype was seen many times. The rearrangement links TRBV20-1 to TRBJ1-6; weak D call: TRBD1 (6 bases). Deletions cut 3 bases from V and 9 bases from J, with 15 bases between. There are 14 residues in the CDR3. Germline V gene sequence: CDR1 DFQATT, CDR2 SNEGSKA (reference sequence). The CDR3 region has the DNA TGCAGTGCTAGGGAAAGGGGGACTTCTTCACCCCTCCACTTT. It codes for CSARERGTSSPLHF.

This clonotype appeared many times. This chain joins TRBV6-1 and TRBJ1-1; D possibly corresponds to TRBD1 (6 bases). Germline CDR1 and CDR2: MNHNS and SASEGT. The length of the CDR3 is 15 residues. Trimming shortened V by 6 bases and J by 0 bases, and 14 bases separated the two germline ends. The CDR3 loop is CASRGSGAMNTEAFF. CDR3 bases: TGTGCCAGCAGAGGGTCGGGGGCCATGAACACTGAAGCTTTCTTT.

V and J are TRBV19 and TRBJ2-3; D unclear. Trimming left V 3 bases short and J 0 bases short, with 10 bases between. The CDR3 is 15 residues long. The V gene's germline CDR1 is LNHDA and CDR2 SQIVND (reference sequence). CDR3 residues: CASSIGTLSTDTQYF. CDR3 DNA: TGTGCCAGTAGTATCGGCACCCTTAGCACAGATACGCAGTATTTT. Together with reference TRBV19 and TRBJ2-3, the CDR3 gives the full variable domain: DGGITQSPKYLFRKEGQNVTLSCEQNLNHDAMYWYRQDPGQGLRLIYYSQIVNDFQKGDIAEGYSVSREKKESFPLTVTSAQKNPTAFYLCASSIGTLSTDTQYFGPGTRLTVL.

This clonotype was counted at least ten times. The CDR3 coding sequence is TGTGCCAGTGCCGCTCCGGGATCTAACTATGGCTACACCTTC. Protein product: CASAAPGSNYGYTF. The V and J genes are TRBV6-1 and TRBJ1-2; D uncertain. The CDR3 contains 14 residues. The V gene's germline CDR1 is MNHNS and CDR2 SASEGT. Between the trimmed V and J ends, which lost 9 bases and 0 bases, there was a span of 14 bases.

This clonotype came up many times. The rearrangement joins TRBV7-2 to TRBJ2-1; TRBD2 matches 9 bases. The CDR3 consists of 16 residues. The germline V gene encodes CDR1 SGHTA and CDR2 FQGNSA. The ends lost 6 bases at V and 10 bases at J; junction bases unmatched: 16. The chain's CDR3 is CASSQTRGRAASEQFF. The CDR3 bases are TGTGCCAGCAGTCAAACCCGCGGGAGGGCGGCGTCCGAGCAGTTCTTC.

Ten or more counts support this clonotype. The chain recombines TRBV20-1 with TRBJ2-1, with 7 positions matching TRBD2. Unmatched junction bases numbered 9, after V lost 6 bases and J lost 4 bases. Germline V gives CDR1 DFQATT, CDR2 SNEGSKA (reference sequence). The CDR3 runs 14 residues. The DNA for the CDR3 is TGCAGTGCAGCGGGATCTAGCCGGTACAATGAGCAGTTCTTC. Translating gives CSAAGSSRYNEQFF.

At least ten counts were recorded for this clonotype. The gene calls are TRBV11-2 and TRBJ2-1, with D tentatively TRBD1 or TRBD2 (5 bases each). This CDR3 has 14 amino acids. Germline V gene sequence: CDR1 SGHAT, CDR2 FQNNGV. V was cut by 4 bases and J by 5 bases, with 12 bases left in between. CDR3 sequence: CASSSRVGDNEQFF. The DNA for the CDR3 is TGTGCCAGCAGCTCACGGGTGGGGGACAATGAGCAGTTCTTC.

This clonotype was detected ten times or more. V is TRBV2 and J is TRBJ2-2; 9 positions match TRBD1. The CDR3 has 15 amino acids. Germline-derived CDR1 and CDR2 are SNHLY and FYNNEI. V lost 6 bases and J lost 0; bases outside the gene matches: 2. CDR3 amino acids: CASRTGGANTGELFF. Here the CDR3 DNA reads TGTGCCAGCAGAACAGGGGGCGCGAACACCGGGGAGCTGTTTTTT.

This clonotype was counted ten times or more. This rearrangement joins TRBV12-3 or TRBV12-4 to TRBJ2-3, with D possibly matching TRBD2 (5 bases). The CDR3 has 14 amino acids. V lost 5 bases and J 3 bases, leaving 12 bases between the germline ends. The CDR3 DNA sequence: TGTGCCAGCAGTAGACTGGACTTTACAGATACGCAGTATTTT. Translation: CASSRLDFTDTQYF.

This clonotype was seen repeatedly, ten times or more. The chain joins TRBV6-2 or TRBV6-3 to TRBJ1-1; D remains ambiguous. Germline assignment: CDR1 MNHEY and CDR2 SVGEGT. Trimming removed 6 bases from V and 1 base from J, with 15 bases in between. This CDR3 comprises 15 residues. CDR3 amino acids: CASRRREGSNTEAFF. The CDR3 nucleotides read TGTGCCAGCAGACGCCGGGAGGGCTCGAACACTGAAGCTTTCTTT.

This clonotype was seen ten or more times. V usage is TRBV7-2 and J usage is TRBJ2-1, with TRBD2 identical over 8 bases. This CDR3 has 15 amino acids. Trimming took 5 bases from V and 3 from J; bases not matched to a gene: 6. CDR1 and CDR2 from the germline V gene are SGHTA and FQGNSA. CDR3: CASSRTSFFYNEQFF. The CDR3 region has the DNA TGTGCCAGCAGCCGGACTAGCTTTTTCTACAATGAGCAGTTCTTC. The full variable domain, its missing parts supplied by reference TRBV7-2 and TRBJ2-1, is GAGVSQSPSNKVTEKGKDVELRCDPISGHTALYWYRQSLGQGLEFLIYFQGNSAPDKSGLPSDRFSAERTGGSVSTLTIQRTQQEDSAVYLCASSRTSFFYNEQFFGPGTRLTVL.

On this clonotype itself: This may be a read error, as it is one base from a much larger clone. The chain uses TRBV5-1 and TRBJ2-7; weak D call: TRBD1 (6 bases). CDR1 and CDR2 from the germline V gene are SGHRS and YFSETQ. CDR3 size: 15 residues. CDR3 residues: CASSLSQGTAYEQCF. The CDR3 DNA reads TGCGCCAGCAGTCTATCACAGGGCACCGCCTACGAGCAGTGCTTC.

The chain is built from TRBV9 and TRBJ2-1, with 8 bases identical to TRBD2. Germline loops: CDR1 SGDLS, CDR2 YYNGEE. This CDR3 comprises 14 residues. V shed 0 bases and J 8 bases; nucleotides not matched to a gene: 4. This CDR3 is CASSVVSGGDEQFF. CDR3 nucleotide sequence: TGTGCCAGCAGCGTAGTTTCGGGGGGGGATGAGCAGTTCTTC.